This TCR beta chain was recovered during a study of blood T cell repertoires in COVID-19. Study summary: COVID-19 samples, acute and convalescent, were from the United States, Italy and Spain. PBMCs, B-cell-depleted T cells, or T cells provided the cDNA or gDNA that made up the material.

This CDR3 comprises 13 residues. The V gene lost 0 bases and the J gene lost 2 bases, with 5 bases spanning the gap. CDR1 GTSNPN and CDR2 SVGIG come from the germline V gene (reference sequence). Original processing methods: Reference gene primer amplification in the assay estimated nucleated cell counts. Profiled with immunoSEQ multiplex PCR; TCRdb holds only in-frame clones, not every one. V, J and clone size are taken as reported in that table, and D and trimming were inferred from the DNA itself. The sample contains 200,000 to 300,000 clones, approximately 85% of which appear only once. Input material: peripheral blood. The chain has TRBV30 and TRBJ1-5; D unresolved. The clonotype was recovered from a woman aged 60-75 years with active or convalescent COVID-19. The CDR3 reads CAWSVHGNQPQHF. CDR3 sequence (DNA): TGTGCCTGGAGTGTACACGGCAATCAGCCCCAGCATTTT.